The 6 T cell receptor beta chains given below trace back to one sample, sequenced in a study of control samples from healthy donors and cancer patients. Measured with immunoSEQ multiplex PCR; TCRdb has only the in-frame clones, and not every one. The sample has some 150,000 clones, about 94% seen once. Sequencing was done on a sample of PBMCs. The origin of the receptors is a man in his fifties or sixties with colorectal cancer.

This clone was observed a single time. The rearrangement uses TRBV5-6 and TRBJ1-1, with 12 bases fitting TRBD1. Looked up from germline, CDR1 is SGHDT and CDR2 is YYEEEE. The CDR3 spans 16 residues. V trimming: 4 bases; J trimming: 5 bases; junction bases outside the gene matches: 9. DNA of the CDR3: TGTGCCAGCAGCGGCTTTAGGGACAGGGGGCGGACTGAAGCTTTCTTT. Its protein product is CASSGFRDRGRTEAFF.

The gene calls are TRBV2 and TRBJ1-1, with D perhaps TRBD1 (6 bases). V lost 7 bases and J 7 bases, leaving 16 bases between the germline ends. From germline, CDR1 is SNHLY and CDR2 FYNNEI. This CDR3 is built from 13 residues. CDR3 DNA sequence: TGTGCCAGCATCATGACAGGACGGCTTGAAGCTTTCTTT. Translating gives CASIMTGRLEAFF.

The genes are TRBV18 and TRBJ2-3; 10 bases match TRBD1. In germline, CDR1 is KGHSH, CDR2 LQKENI. The ends lost 4 bases at V and 4 bases at J; junction bases unmatched: 2. This CDR3 spans 14 amino acids. CDR3 loop: CASSRGQGADTQYF. CDR3 DNA: TGTGCCAGCTCACGCGGACAGGGGGCAGATACGCAGTATTTT.

V and J are TRBV5-1 and TRBJ1-2; D possibly corresponds to TRBD1 (5 bases). The CDR3 runs to 13 residues. V was shortened by 2 bases and J by 8 bases, with 13 bases between the two germline ends. Germline CDR1 SGHRS, CDR2 YFSETQ. The CDR3 DNA reads TGCGCCAGCAGCTTCCCCGGGGCGGGGGGCTACACCTTC. Protein: CASSFPGAGGYTF. The whole variable domain, filled in from reference TRBV5-1 and TRBJ1-2, reads KAGVTQTPRYLIKTRGQQVTLSCSPISGHRSVSWYQQTPGQGLQFLFEYFSETQRNKGNFPGRFSGRQFSNSRSEMNVSTLELGDSALYLCASSFPGAGGYTFGSGTRLTVV.

A remark on this clone: Germline and junction disagree at one end, which may indicate a read error. This chain links TRBV5-1 with TRBJ1-2; D gene uncertain. CDR1 is SGHRS and CDR2 is YFSETQ in the germline V gene. The CDR3 is made up of 13 amino acids. The CDR3: CASWTDSGYGHTF. In DNA form, the CDR3 reads TGCGCCAGCTGGACGGATTCCGGCTATGGCCACACCTTC.

The V call is TRBV19, the J call TRBJ1-4; 10 bases line up with TRBD1. CDR3 length: 14 amino acids. Germline V lookup: CDR1 LNHDA, CDR2 SQIVND (reference sequence). J was trimmed by 6 bases and V by 5 bases; bases with no gene match: 3. The DNA of the CDR3 is TGTGCCAGTAGTCCGGGACAGGGGTATGAAAAACTGTTTTTT. It is translated as CASSPGQGYEKLFF.